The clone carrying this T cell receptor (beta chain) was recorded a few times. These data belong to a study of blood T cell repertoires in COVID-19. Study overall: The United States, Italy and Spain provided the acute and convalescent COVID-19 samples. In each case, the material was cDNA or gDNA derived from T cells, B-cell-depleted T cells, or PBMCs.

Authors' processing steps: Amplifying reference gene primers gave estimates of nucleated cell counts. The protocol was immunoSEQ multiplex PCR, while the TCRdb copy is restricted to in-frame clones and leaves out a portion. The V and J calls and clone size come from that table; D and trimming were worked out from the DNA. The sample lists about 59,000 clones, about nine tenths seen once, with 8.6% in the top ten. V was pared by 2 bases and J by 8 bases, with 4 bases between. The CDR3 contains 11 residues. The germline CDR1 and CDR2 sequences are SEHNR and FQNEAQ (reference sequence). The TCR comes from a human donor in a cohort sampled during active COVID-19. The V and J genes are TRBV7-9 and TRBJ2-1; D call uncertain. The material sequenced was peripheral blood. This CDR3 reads CASSLIDEQFF. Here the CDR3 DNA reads TGTGCCAGCAGCTTAATAGATGAGCAGTTCTTC.